A single sample gave rise to the 26 T cell receptor beta chains below, sequenced in a study of radiation and T cells in renal cell carcinoma. The sample's treatment: treatment-naive control, cytoreductive nephrectomy. The assay was immunoSEQ multiplex PCR, and TCRdb's table has in-frame clones only and misses some. This sample yields approximately 16,000 clones, of which about 50% are seen a single time; 9.7% belongs to the top ten. The sequencing here drew on tumor tissue, taken from a patient whose treatment was nephrectomy without radiotherapy. The source is a middle-aged man with renal cell carcinoma.

J is TRBJ1-1 and V is TRBV7-2; D gene uncertain. V gave up 5 bases and J gave up 0 bases, with 7 bases separating them. Germline V lookup: CDR1 SGHTA, CDR2 FQGNSA. The CDR3 consists of 13 residues. CDR3 DNA sequence: TGTGCCAGCAGCCGAGAGATGAACACTGAAGCTTTCTTT. This gives the protein CASSREMNTEAFF.

This clone was recorded a few times. The J gene is TRBJ1-3, the V gene TRBV18; D possibly corresponds to TRBD1 (5 bases). V was shortened by 1 base and J by 4 bases, with 17 bases between the two germline ends. CDR3 length: 17 amino acids. Germline CDR1 is KGHSH and CDR2 is LQKENI. This CDR3 is CASSPRDSSSRGNTIYF. The CDR3 DNA reads TGTGCCAGCTCACCACGTGACAGCTCCTCGCGGGGAAACACCATATATTTT.

This chain uses TRBV10-3 with TRBJ2-1; D tentatively fits TRBD1 or TRBD2 (6 bases each). This CDR3 comprises 15 residues. The V gene lost 2 bases and the J gene lost 7 bases, with 15 bases spanning the gap. CDR1 and CDR2 (germline): ENHRY, SYGVKD. The CDR3 coding sequence is TGTGCCATCAGTGAGCAGACCGGGGGCGGGAATGAGCAGTTCTTC. Amino acid sequence: CAISEQTGGGNEQFF.

The rearrangement uses TRBV5-6 and TRBJ2-7; D is unresolved. Germline values: CDR1 SGHDT, CDR2 YYEEEE. The CDR3 runs to 14 residues. Trimming removed 2 bases at V and 5 bases at J, with 14 bases between. The CDR3 sequence is CASSLVSLVDEQYF. CDR3 coding DNA: TGTGCCAGCAGCTTAGTGAGTCTTGTCGACGAGCAGTACTTC.

This chain connects TRBV6-1 to TRBJ1-1, with TRBD1 matching over 7 bases. Germline values: CDR1 MNHNS, CDR2 SASEGT. V shed 8 bases and J 3 bases; nucleotides not matched to a gene: 6. The CDR3 runs 13 residues. Here the CDR3 DNA reads TGTGCCAGCTACAGGGGTCTTTACACTGAAGCTTTCTTT. Its translation is CASYRGLYTEAFF.

This clone was detected only a few times. The gene calls are TRBV10-3 and TRBJ1-1; no clear D. The V gene lost 2 bases and the J gene lost 4 bases, with 2 bases spanning the gap. The CDR3 length is 11 residues. CDR1 and CDR2 (germline): ENHRY, SYGVKD. The CDR3 is CAISETTEAFF. The CDR3 DNA is TGTGCCATCAGTGAGACCACTGAAGCTTTCTTT.

This clone has more than one count but fewer than ten. This chain links TRBV2 with TRBJ2-7; D is tentatively TRBD1 or TRBD2 (6 bases each). The germline V gene has CDR1 SNHLY and CDR2 FYNNEI. Deletions cut 2 bases from V and 6 bases from J, with 14 bases between. There are 14 residues in the CDR3. The CDR3 loop reads CASSEYNREVEQYF. The CDR3 DNA sequence: TGTGCCAGCAGTGAATATAACAGGGAGGTCGAGCAGTACTTC.

The chain couples TRBV7-2 to TRBJ1-2; 7 bases are shared with TRBD1. Germline CDR1 SGHTA, CDR2 FQGNSA. The CDR3 is 16 residues long. With V trimmed by 4 bases and J by 5 bases, 13 bases remained unmatched. Here the CDR3 reads CASSSGWARGVYGYTF. The CDR3 nucleotides are TGTGCCAGCAGCTCTGGATGGGCCAGGGGGGTATATGGCTACACCTTC. The full variable domain, completed using reference TRBV7-2 and TRBJ1-2, is GAGVSQSPSNKVTEKGKDVELRCDPISGHTALYWYRQSLGQGLEFLIYFQGNSAPDKSGLPSDRFSAERTGGSVSTLTIQRTQQEDSAVYLCASSSGWARGVYGYTFGSGTRLTVV.

This sequence joins TRBV7-8 and TRBJ2-7; D call uncertain. Germline V gene sequence: CDR1 SGHVS, CDR2 FQNEAQ. V lost 5 bases, J lost 3 bases, and 5 bases lay in between. The CDR3 runs to 11 residues. The CDR3 reads CASSPNYEQYF. CDR3 sequence (DNA): TGTGCCAGCAGCCCGAACTACGAGCAGTACTTC. Looking up the rest from reference TRBV7-8 and TRBJ2-7 gives the full variable domain: GAGVSQSPRYKVAKRGQDVALRCDPISGHVSLFWYQQALGQGPEFLTYFQNEAQLDKSGLPSDRFFAERPEGSVSTLKIQRTQQEDSAVYLCASSPNYEQYFGPGTRLTVT.

This clone was recorded a few times. This chain connects TRBV5-6 to TRBJ2-7; D is undetermined. Germline V gives CDR1 SGHDT, CDR2 YYEEEE. The CDR3 runs to 14 residues. The V gene lost 5 bases and the J gene lost 0 bases, with 12 bases spanning the gap. CDR3 sequence reads: CASSRRQTSYEQYF. The CDR3, as DNA: TGTGCCAGCAGTAGACGTCAGACCTCCTACGAGCAGTACTTC.

J is TRBJ1-1 and V is TRBV7-2, with TRBD1 as a possible D gene (6 bases). Per germline, CDR1 SGHTA and CDR2 FQGNSA. Trimming cost V 2 bases and J 3 bases, with 7 bases left between them. CDR3 size: 13 residues. CDR3 protein: CASSLQGYTEAFF. The CDR3 bases are TGTGCCAGCAGCTTACAGGGGTACACTGAAGCTTTCTTT.

There are many counts of this clone. This chain uses TRBV6-1 with TRBJ1-1; D unclear. V was pared by 3 bases and J by 3 bases, with 11 bases between. Germline V gives CDR1 MNHNS, CDR2 SASEGT. There are 14 residues in the CDR3. The CDR3 spells CASSDFLGDTEAFF. CDR3 nucleotide sequence: TGTGCCAGCAGTGACTTCCTTGGGGACACTGAAGCTTTCTTT.

The J gene is TRBJ1-1, the V gene TRBV19; possibly TRBD1 for D (5 bases). Germline V CDR1 and CDR2: LNHDA, SQIVND (reference sequence). This CDR3 comprises 14 residues. The V and J ends lost 7 bases and 8 bases respectively, with 20 bases between them. The CDR3 nucleotides read TGTGCCAGTAACCCAACAGGAGGTGGCAAAGAAGCTTTCTTT. Translating gives CASNPTGGGKEAFF.

The rearrangement uses TRBV28 and TRBJ1-2; D unclear. Germline assignment: CDR1 MDHEN and CDR2 SYDVKM. The CDR3 runs 12 residues. With 7 bases removed from V and 5 bases from J, the gap between germline ends came to 11 bases. The CDR3 region has the DNA TGTGCCAGCACCTCGAGCCCTTATGGCTACACCTTC. Amino acid sequence: CASTSSPYGYTF.

V is TRBV5-4 and J is TRBJ1-1, with D possibly TRBD1 on 6 matching bases. This CDR3 has 14 residues. V lost 4 bases, J lost 5 bases, and 15 bases lay in between. Germline V gives CDR1 SGHNT, CDR2 YYREEE (reference sequence). DNA of the CDR3: TGTGCCAGCAGCCCCCCGGGGGCGGGGACTGAAGCTTTCTTT. It specifies CASSPPGAGTEAFF.

The rearrangement uses TRBV5-8 and TRBJ1-1; D unresolved. Germline CDR1 SGHTS, CDR2 YDEGEE. Trimming pared 3 bases from V and 4 bases from J, leaving 10 bases between. CDR3 length equals 13 residues. Here the CDR3 reads CASSSQRVTEAFF. The CDR3 DNA reads TGTGCCAGCAGCTCCCAAAGGGTCACTGAAGCTTTCTTT.

The chain has TRBV30 and TRBJ1-6; the D gene is possibly TRBD1 (6 bases). CDR3 length: 13 residues. The V gene lost 1 base and the J gene lost 10 bases, with 11 bases spanning the gap. Germline V gene lookup returns CDR1 GTSNPN and CDR2 SVGIG (reference sequence). This CDR3 is CAWSASRGSPLHF. CDR3 nucleotide sequence: TGTGCCTGGAGTGCCTCCAGGGGATCACCCCTCCACTTT.

V usage is TRBV4-2 and J usage is TRBJ2-1, with 13 bases lining up with TRBD2. Per germline, CDR1 LGHNA and CDR2 YNFKEQ. The CDR3 is 18 residues long. Unmatched junction bases numbered 6, after V lost 0 bases and J lost 4 bases. This chain's CDR3 is CASSQDATSGGRYNEQFF. The CDR3, as DNA: TGTGCCAGCAGCCAAGATGCGACTAGCGGGGGGCGATACAATGAGCAGTTCTTC.

This chain joins TRBV7-6 and TRBJ2-5; D possibly corresponds to TRBD2 (5 bases). The CDR3 sequence is 18 residues long. Trimming cost V 3 bases and J 0 bases, with 20 bases left between them. CDR1 and CDR2 from the germline V gene are SGHVS and FNYEAQ. The CDR3 DNA is TGTGCCAGCAGCTTGGGAGATCGGGCTCCACGGGACCAAGAGACCCAGTACTTC. It codes for CASSLGDRAPRDQETQYF.

This sequence joins TRBV6-4 and TRBJ1-4; possibly TRBD1 for D (5 bases). The CDR3 is made up of 15 amino acids. The V gene lost 4 bases and the J gene lost 6 bases, with 15 bases spanning the gap. Germline values: CDR1 MRHNA, CDR2 SNTAGT. The CDR3, as DNA: TGTGCCAGCAGTGGTGGGTGGGGGGTGGATGAAAAACTGTTTTTT. Its protein product is CASSGGWGVDEKLFF.

The CDR3 region is CAWSDLVNVWANVLTF. The CDR3 coding sequence is TGTGCCTGGAGCGACTTAGTAAATGTCTGGGCCAACGTCCTGACTTTC. The chain has TRBV30 and TRBJ2-6; D not resolved. The V end was cut by 3 bases, the J end by 5 bases, with 17 bases between. This CDR3 comprises 16 residues. CDR1 is GTSNPN and CDR2 is SVGIG in the germline V gene (reference sequence).

This clone was picked up a small number of times. The chain links TRBV6-5 to TRBJ1-1; D is possibly TRBD1 (5 bases). CDR1 is MNHEY, CDR2 SVGAGI, per germline. V was shortened by 6 bases and J by 0 bases, with 11 bases between the two germline ends. The CDR3 loop spans 14 amino acids. The CDR3 is CASRPGHLNTEAFF. DNA of the CDR3: TGTGCCAGCAGACCCGGACACTTGAACACTGAAGCTTTCTTT.

This chain links TRBV19 with TRBJ1-4; tentatively, D is TRBD1 (5 bases). The CDR3 extends over 14 amino acids. The V end lost 5 bases, the J end lost 4 bases, and 11 bases lay between the germline ends. Germline V lookup: CDR1 LNHDA, CDR2 SQIVND (reference sequence). This chain's CDR3 is CASSSGRYNEKLFF. CDR3 DNA: TGTGCCAGTAGTTCGGGACGGTATAATGAAAAACTGTTTTTT.

V and J are TRBV9 and TRBJ2-7, with TRBD1 matching over 9 bases. After removal of 0 bases from V and 9 bases from J, the junction contained 10 bases not matched to a gene. The CDR3 consists of 15 residues. In germline, CDR1 is SGDLS, CDR2 YYNGEE. The CDR3 DNA reads TGTGCCAGCAGCGTAGAGGTGACAGGGGGGCAGACGCAGTACTTC. Its protein is CASSVEVTGGQTQYF.

This chain connects TRBV5-1 to TRBJ2-5, with D tentatively TRBD1 or TRBD2 (6 bases each). The CDR3 length is 14 residues. CDR1 and CDR2 from the germline V gene are SGHRS and YFSETQ. V was shortened by 0 bases and J by 2 bases, with 8 bases between the two germline ends. DNA for the CDR3: TGCGCCAGCAGCTTGGTAGGGGGGCAAGAGACCCAGTACTTC. Its translation is CASSLVGGQETQYF.

This clone was seen only a few times. The chain uses TRBV11-2 and TRBJ1-2, with 7 bases lining up with TRBD1. The CDR3 covers 17 residues. The germline gives CDR1 SGHAT, CDR2 FQNNGV. The V gene end was trimmed by 6 bases and the J gene end by 6 bases; junction bases not matched to a gene: 19. The CDR3 region is CASSPEGRGLFWDGYTF. CDR3 nucleotides: TGTGCCAGCAGTCCGGAGGGTAGGGGGCTATTCTGGGATGGCTACACCTTC.